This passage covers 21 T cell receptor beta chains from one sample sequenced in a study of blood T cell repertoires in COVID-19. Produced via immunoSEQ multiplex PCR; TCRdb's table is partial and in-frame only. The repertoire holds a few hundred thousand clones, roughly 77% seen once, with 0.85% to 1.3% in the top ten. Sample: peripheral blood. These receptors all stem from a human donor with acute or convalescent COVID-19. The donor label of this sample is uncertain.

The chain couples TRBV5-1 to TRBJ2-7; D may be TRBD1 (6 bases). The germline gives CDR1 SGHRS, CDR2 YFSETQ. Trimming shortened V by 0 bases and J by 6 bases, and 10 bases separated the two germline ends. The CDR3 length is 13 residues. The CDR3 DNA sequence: TGCGCCAGCAGCTTGGCCTCGACAGGCGAGCAGTACTTC. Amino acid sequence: CASSLASTGEQYF.

CDR3 residues: CASSRGQLATNEKLFF. CDR3 in DNA: TGCGCCAGCAGCAGAGGACAACTGGCAACTAATGAAAAACTGTTTTTT. The rearrangement joins TRBV5-1 to TRBJ1-4, with D possibly TRBD1 on 5 matching bases. CDR3 length: 16 amino acids. The ends were cut back, 4 bases at V and 0 bases at J, with 13 bases in the middle. CDR1 is SGHRS and CDR2 is YFSETQ in the germline V gene.

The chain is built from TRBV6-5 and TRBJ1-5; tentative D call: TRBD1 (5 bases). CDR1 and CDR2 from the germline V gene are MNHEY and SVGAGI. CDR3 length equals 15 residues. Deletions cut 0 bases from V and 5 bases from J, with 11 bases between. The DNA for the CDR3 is TGTGCCAGCAGTTACTCGAGAGACAGTTATCAGCCCCAGCATTTT. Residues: CASSYSRDSYQPQHF.

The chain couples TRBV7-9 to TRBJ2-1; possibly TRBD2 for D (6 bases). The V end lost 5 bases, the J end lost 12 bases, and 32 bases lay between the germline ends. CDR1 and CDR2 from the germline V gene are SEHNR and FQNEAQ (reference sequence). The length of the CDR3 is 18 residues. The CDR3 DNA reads TGTGCCAGCAGCGTTCTCCCTGGGAATACTCAGAGCGGGCTTCGGCAGTTCTTC. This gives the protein CASSVLPGNTQSGLRQFF.

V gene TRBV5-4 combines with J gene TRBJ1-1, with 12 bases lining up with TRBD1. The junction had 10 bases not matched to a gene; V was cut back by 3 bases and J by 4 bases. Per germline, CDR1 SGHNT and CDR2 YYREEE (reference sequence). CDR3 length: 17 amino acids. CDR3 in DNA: TGTGCCAGCAGCTGGAGGGACAGGGGGCGTGAGGGCACTGAAGCTTTCTTT. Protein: CASSWRDRGREGTEAFF.

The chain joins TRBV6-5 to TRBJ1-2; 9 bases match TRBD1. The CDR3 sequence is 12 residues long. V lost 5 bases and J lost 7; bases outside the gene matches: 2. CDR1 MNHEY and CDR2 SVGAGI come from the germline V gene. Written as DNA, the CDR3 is TGTGCCAGCAGTAAGGGACAGGGTGGCTACACCTTC. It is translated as CASSKGQGGYTF.

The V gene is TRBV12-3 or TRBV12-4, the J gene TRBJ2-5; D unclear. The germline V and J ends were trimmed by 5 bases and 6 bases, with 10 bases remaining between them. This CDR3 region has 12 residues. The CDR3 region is CASSPRMQTQYF. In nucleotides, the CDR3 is TGTGCCAGCAGTCCTAGGATGCAGACCCAGTACTTC.

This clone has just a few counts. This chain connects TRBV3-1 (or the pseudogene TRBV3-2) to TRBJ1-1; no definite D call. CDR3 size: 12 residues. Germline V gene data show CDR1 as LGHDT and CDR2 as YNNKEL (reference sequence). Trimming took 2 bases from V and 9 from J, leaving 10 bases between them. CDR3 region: CASSQSQAKAFF. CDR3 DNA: TGTGCCAGCAGCCAATCCCAGGCGAAAGCTTTCTTT.

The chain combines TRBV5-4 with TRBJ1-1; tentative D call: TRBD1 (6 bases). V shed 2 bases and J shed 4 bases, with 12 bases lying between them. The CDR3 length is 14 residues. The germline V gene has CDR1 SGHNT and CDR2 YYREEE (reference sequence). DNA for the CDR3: TGTGCCAGCAGCTTTTATAGGGGGGGCACTGAAGCTTTCTTT. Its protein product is CASSFYRGGTEAFF.

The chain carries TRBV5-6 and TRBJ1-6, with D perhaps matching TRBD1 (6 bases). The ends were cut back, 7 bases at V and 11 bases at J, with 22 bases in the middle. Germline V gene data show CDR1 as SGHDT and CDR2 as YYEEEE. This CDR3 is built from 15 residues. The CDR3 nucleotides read TGTGCCAGCGGTCAATGGGGGCAGGTACGGACACCCCTCCACTTT. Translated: CASGQWGQVRTPLHF.

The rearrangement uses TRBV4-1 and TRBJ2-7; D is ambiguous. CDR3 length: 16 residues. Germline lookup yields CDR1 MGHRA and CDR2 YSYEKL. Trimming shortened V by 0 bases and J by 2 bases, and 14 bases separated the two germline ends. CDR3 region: CASSQEFAGWAYEQYF. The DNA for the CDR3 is TGCGCCAGCAGCCAAGAATTTGCAGGATGGGCCTACGAGCAGTACTTC.

The CDR3 sequence is CASSEAGASGLPDYNEQFF. CDR3 in DNA: TGTGCCAGCAGTGAAGCGGGGGCTAGCGGGCTCCCCGACTACAATGAGCAGTTCTTC. The chain joins TRBV2 to TRBJ2-1, with 8 bases fitting TRBD2. CDR1 is SNHLY, CDR2 FYNNEI, per germline. The junction had 13 bases not matched to a gene; V was cut back by 0 bases and J by 3 bases. The CDR3 runs 19 residues.

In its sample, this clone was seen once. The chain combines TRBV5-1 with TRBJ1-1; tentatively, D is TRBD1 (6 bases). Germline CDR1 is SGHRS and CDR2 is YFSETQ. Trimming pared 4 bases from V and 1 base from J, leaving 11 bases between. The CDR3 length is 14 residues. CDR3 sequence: CASSRGTTNTEAFF. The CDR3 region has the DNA TGCGCCAGCAGCCGAGGGACAACGAACACTGAAGCTTTCTTT.

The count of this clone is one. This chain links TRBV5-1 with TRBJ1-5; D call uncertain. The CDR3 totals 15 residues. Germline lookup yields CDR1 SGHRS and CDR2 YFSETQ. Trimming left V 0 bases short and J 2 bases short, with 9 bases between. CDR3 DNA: TGCGCCAGCAGCTTGGGTGGGCCGGGCAATCAGCCCCAGCATTTT. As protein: CASSLGGPGNQPQHF.

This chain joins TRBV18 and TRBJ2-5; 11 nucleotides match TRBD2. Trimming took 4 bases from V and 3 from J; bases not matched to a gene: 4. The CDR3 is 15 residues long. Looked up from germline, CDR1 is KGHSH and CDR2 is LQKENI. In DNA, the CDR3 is TGTGCCAGCTCACTCGGGACTAGCGGAAAAGAGACCCAGTACTTC. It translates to CASSLGTSGKETQYF.

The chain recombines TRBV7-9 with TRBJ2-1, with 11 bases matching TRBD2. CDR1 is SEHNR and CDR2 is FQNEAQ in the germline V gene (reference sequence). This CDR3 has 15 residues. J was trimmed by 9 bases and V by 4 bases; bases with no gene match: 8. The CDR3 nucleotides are TGTGCCAGCAGCTCCTATAGCGGGAGGGTAGGTGAGCAGTTCTTC. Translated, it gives CASSSYSGRVGEQFF.

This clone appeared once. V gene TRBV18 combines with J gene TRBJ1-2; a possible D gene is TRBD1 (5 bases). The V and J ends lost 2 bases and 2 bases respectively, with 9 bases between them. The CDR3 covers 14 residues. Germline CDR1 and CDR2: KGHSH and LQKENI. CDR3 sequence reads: CASSPGRVNYGYTF. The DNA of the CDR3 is TGTGCCAGCTCACCAGGCAGGGTGAACTATGGCTACACCTTC.

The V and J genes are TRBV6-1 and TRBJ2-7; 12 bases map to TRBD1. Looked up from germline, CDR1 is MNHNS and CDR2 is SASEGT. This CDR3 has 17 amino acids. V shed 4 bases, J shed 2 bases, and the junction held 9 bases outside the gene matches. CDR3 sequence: CASSGGQGARLPYEQYF. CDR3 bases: TGTGCCAGCAGTGGGGGACAGGGGGCTAGGCTCCCCTACGAGCAGTACTTC.

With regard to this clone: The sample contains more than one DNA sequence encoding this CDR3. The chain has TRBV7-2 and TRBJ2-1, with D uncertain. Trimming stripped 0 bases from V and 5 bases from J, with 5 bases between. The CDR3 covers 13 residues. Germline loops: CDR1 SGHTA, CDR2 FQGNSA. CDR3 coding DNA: TGTGCCAGCAGCTTAGCGCGAGACAATGAGCAGTTCTTC. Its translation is CASSLARDNEQFF.

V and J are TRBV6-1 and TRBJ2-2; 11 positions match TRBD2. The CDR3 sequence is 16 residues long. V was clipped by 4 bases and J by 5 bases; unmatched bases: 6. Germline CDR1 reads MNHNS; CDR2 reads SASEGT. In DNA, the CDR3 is TGTGCCAGCAGTGTCCGAACTAGCGGGAGTACCGGGGAGCTGTTTTTT. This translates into CASSVRTSGSTGELFF.

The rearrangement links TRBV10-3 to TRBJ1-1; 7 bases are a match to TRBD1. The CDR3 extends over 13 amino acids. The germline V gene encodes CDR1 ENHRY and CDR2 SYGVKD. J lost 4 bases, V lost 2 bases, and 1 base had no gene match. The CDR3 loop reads CAISEDRVTEAFF. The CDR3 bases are TGTGCCATCAGTGAGGACAGGGTCACTGAAGCTTTCTTT.